This is a list of T cell receptor beta chains from one sample in a study of blood T cells in healthy people across ages. One entry per CDR3 protein, called by TCRdb with MiXCR from the 5' RACE reads. The table records hundreds of thousands of distinct CDR3 sequences, roughly 25% of them present only once. In addition, the sample was reused for a study of T cells of mothers and their children.

Source material: blood. These receptors were collected from a boy between 10 and 17 years old in good health. CDR3s include the opening cysteine and the closing phenylalanine or tryptophan. A D gene is named only where the DNA matches it firmly. Only part of the rows carry a size: once, few, many, or a class if the clone is expanded.

d_gene,j_gene,abundance,v_gene,CDR3aa,CDR3nt
.,TRBJ2-7,.,TRBV29-1,CSVGWGSAEQYF,TGCAGCGTTGGATGGGGTTCGGCCGAGCAGTACTTC
TRBD1,TRBJ2-7,few,TRBV29-1,CSVEVSGQGSYEQYF,TGCAGCGTTGAAGTTTCTGGACAGGGTTCTTACGAGCAGTACTTC
.,TRBJ1-1,few,TRBV5-1,CASSFGSPRDTEAFF,TGCGCCAGCAGCTTCGGCTCACCGAGGGACACTGAAGCTTTCTTT
.,TRBJ1-2,many,TRBV5-1,CASSSGANYGYTF,TGTGCCAGCAGTTCAGGGGCTAACTATGGCTACACCTTC
.,TRBJ2-7,.,TRBV25-1,CASSPSGRGSEQYF,TGTGCCAGCAGTCCCTCCGGACGAGGGTCCGAGCAGTACTTC
.,TRBJ1-6,few,TRBV28,CASSLKGRLGRNSPLHF,TGTGCCAGCAGTTTAAAAGGACGGTTGGGCAGGAATTCACCCCTCCACTTT
TRBD1,TRBJ2-5,.,TRBV20-1,CSANDRQGGLETQYF,TGCAGTGCCAACGACCGACAGGGCGGGTTGGAGACCCAGTACTTC
.,TRBJ1-1,.,TRBV6-1,CASSVQWNTEAFF,TGTGCCAGCAGTGTCCAGTGGAACACTGAAGCTTTCTTT
.,TRBJ1-2,few,TRBV20-1,CSARDPLGGGYTF,TGCAGTGCTAGAGACCCGCTTGGGGGTGGCTACACCTTC
.,TRBJ1-4,many,TRBV6-6,CASSQPSGEAEKLFF,TGTGCCAGCAGCCAACCCTCGGGAGAGGCGGAAAAACTGTTTTTT
TRBD2,TRBJ2-3,.,TRBV20-1,CSARGTSGGAEGTDTQYF,TGCAGTGCTAGAGGGACTAGCGGGGGGGCAGAGGGGACAGATACGCAGTATTTT
.,TRBJ2-3,.,TRBV7-2,CASSPAGTYAYHRTDTQYF,TGTGCCAGCAGCCCCGCAGGGACCTACGCCTACCACCGCACAGATACGCAGTATTTT
.,TRBJ2-7,few,TRBV9,CASSTDTDEQYF,TGTGCCAGCAGCACCGACACTGACGAGCAGTACTTC
.,TRBJ2-1,many,TRBV20-1,CSAREGLTYNEQFF,TGCAGTGCCCGAGAGGGGCTTACCTACAATGAGCAGTTCTTC
.,TRBJ2-1,once,TRBV29-1,CSADSQNEQFF,TGCAGCGCAGACTCCCAGAATGAGCAGTTCTTC
.,TRBJ2-5,few,TRBV6-2/TRBV6-3,CASSYLTREETQYF,TGTGCCAGCAGTTACTTGACCCGCGAGGAGACCCAGTACTTC
.,TRBJ2-5,few,TRBV10-3,CAISESSGAQETQYF,TGTGCCATCAGTGAGTCCTCGGGGGCACAAGAGACCCAGTACTTC
.,TRBJ2-7,.,TRBV7-9,CASSSPQGSYEQYF,TGTGCCAGCAGCTCTCCGCAGGGATCCTACGAGCAGTACTTC
.,TRBJ2-2,few,TRBV5-1,CASSSTKGEHTGELFF,TGCGCCAGCAGCTCAACTAAAGGCGAGCACACCGGGGAGCTGTTTTTT
TRBD2,TRBJ2-5,.,TRBV5-1,CASSLTRGGFQETQYF,TGCGCCAGCAGCTTGACCCGGGGGGGGTTCCAAGAGACCCAGTACTTC
.,TRBJ2-2,.,TRBV20-1,CSAGGPEGTGELFF,TGCAGTGCGGGGGGACCCGAGGGGACCGGGGAGCTGTTTTTT
TRBD2,TRBJ2-3,.,TRBV7-3,CASSLMGTSGDTQYF,TGTGCCAGCAGCTTAATGGGGACTAGCGGCGATACGCAGTATTTT
.,TRBJ1-1,.,TRBV7-2,CASSLEGSTQAFF,TGTGCCAGCAGCTTAGAGGGTAGTACTCAAGCTTTCTTT
.,TRBJ2-3,.,TRBV5-1,CASSLGTYGQGTDTQYF,TGCGCCAGCAGCTTGGGTACATACGGACAAGGCACAGATACGCAGTATTTT
.,TRBJ1-2,.,TRBV5-1,CASSLATVHGYTF,TGCGCCAGCAGCTTGGCGACAGTTCATGGCTACACCTTC
TRBD2,TRBJ2-1,.,TRBV9,CASSPGRKDEQFF,TGTGCCAGCAGCCCCGGGAGGAAGGATGAGCAGTTCTTC
.,TRBJ2-5,.,TRBV30,CAWNLRMSRGTQYF,TGTGCCTGGAACCTCAGGATGTCTCGCGGGACCCAGTACTTC
TRBD2,TRBJ2-1,.,TRBV7-9,CASSLSGGDNEQFF,TGTGCCAGCAGCTTATCGGGGGGAGACAATGAGCAGTTCTTC
TRBD2,TRBJ2-2,.,TRBV6-5,CASATTPGEGKELFF,TGTGCCAGCGCTACGACCCCGGGGGAGGGGAAGGAGCTGTTTTTT
.,TRBJ2-1,.,TRBV5-1,CASSLGVGPEQFF,TGCGCCAGCAGCTTGGGAGTCGGCCCTGAGCAGTTCTTC
.,TRBJ1-4,.,TRBV7-9,CASRFEGKLFF,TGTGCCAGCAGATTCGAGGGAAAACTGTTTTTT
TRBD2,TRBJ2-3,few,TRBV11-3,CASSRGTSPGRADTQYF,TGTGCCAGCAGCCGAGGGACTAGCCCGGGGAGAGCAGATACGCAGTATTTT
.,TRBJ1-5,once,TRBV19,CASSDDGTRRNQPQHF,TGTGCCAGTAGCGACGATGGAACCAGGAGAAATCAGCCCCAGCATTTT
.,TRBJ2-7,.,TRBV2,CASMGAGPYEQYF,TGTGCCAGCATGGGGGCCGGTCCCTACGAGCAGTACTTC
TRBD2,TRBJ2-3,few,TRBV6-2/TRBV6-3,CASRTSGGTFTDTQYF,TGTGCCAGCAGAACTAGCGGGGGAACCTTCACAGATACGCAGTATTTT
.,TRBJ2-1,many,TRBV29-1,CSVVLAGYNEQFF,TGCAGCGTTGTCCTAGCAGGGTACAATGAGCAGTTCTTC
.,TRBJ2-7,few,TRBV6-4,CASTGRDFPSYEQYF,TGTGCCAGCACCGGCCGGGACTTCCCCTCCTACGAGCAGTACTTC
.,TRBJ2-5,.,TRBV3-1,CASSQDRGTPRRTQYF,TGTGCCAGCAGCCAAGATCGTGGGACCCCGAGAAGGACCCAGTACTTC
TRBD1,TRBJ1-3,.,TRBV4-1,CASSRRTGGDSGNTIYF,TGCGCCAGCAGCCGCCGAACAGGGGGCGACTCTGGAAACACCATATATTTT